This T cell receptor beta chain was captured in a study of T-cell memory formation after mild COVID-19 (dated by TCRdb to 2020 to 2023). Regarding the research as a whole: TCR sequence clusters from the two donors were largely donor specific. Longitudinal TCRalpha and TCRbeta repertoire sequencing tracked T-cell clones expanding and contracting after mild COVID-19 in a couple of donors. Two young, previously healthy adult volunteers, one female and one male, were included in the cohort.

Broad study findings and their caveats: The study included only a couple of mild cases, and larger cohorts that include severe cases with pre-infection samples were judged to be necessary. The detection of some responding clones in pre-infection memory suggests that pre-existing cross-reactive memory T cells joined the SARS-CoV-2 response. Balanced CD4/CD8 phenotypes were observed for clones contracting from day 15 to 85, whereas a bias towards CD4+ was observed for a second wave of clones expanding from day 15 to 37. SARS-CoV-2 specificity of the second-wave clones peaking on day 37 was not confirmed. Contracting CD4+ clones were found mainly in CM and EM memory subsets, while CD8+ clones were enriched in EMRA.

Sequenced using an Illumina NovaSeq 6000. TCRalpha and TCRbeta cDNA libraries were constructed by 5'RACE with constant-segment primers, with sample barcodes and unique molecular identifiers being introduced. RNA was extracted from every sample with Trizol reagent. The libraries were amplified in two PCR steps, and the second step added a second sample barcode and Illumina TruSeq adapters. Sequencing of libraries was performed on an Illumina NovaSeq with 2 x 150 bp paired-end reads. The original pipeline was this. The reads were demultiplexed and collapsed into UMI-guided consensus sequences using migec v1.2.7. Using mixcr v2.1.11, the UMI consensuses were aligned to TRA and TRB V and J templates and assembled into clonotypes. A clonotype was counted as expanded or contracted only if both edgeR and NoisET called the change significant, with noise models trained on biological replicates. For edgeR calls, the thresholds were a false discovery rate-adjusted p below 0.01 and a log2 fold-change of 1. As an exploratory analysis of dynamics, max-normalized trajectories of the 1000 most abundant clonotypes were examined by PCA with hierarchical clustering. The CD4 or CD8 phenotype of responding clones was assigned using the separately sequenced CD4+ and CD8+ repertoires. TCRdb trimmed public reads at Q25 via fastp, called clones via MiXCR and kept in-frame beta chains. Every CDR3 protein is listed once, alongside the most common genes and DNA of its rows. What appears here as the V and J calls and clone size reflects TCRdb's work, not the paper's. In all, the sample holds fewer than 500,000 distinct CDR3 sequences, and roughly 23% of those were seen once. Under 15% of the sample lies in the top ten.

Ficoll-Paque density gradient centrifugation was the method used to isolate PBMCs. The germline V gene encodes CDR1 MNHNY and CDR2 SVGAGI (reference sequence). The junction shows trimming of 3 bases on V and 7 bases on J, and the gene matches do not reach 7 bases of it. The CDR3 runs 15 amino acids, cysteine and phenylalanine included. The kept DNA is CDR3 alone, 45 bases in frame from the first base. Notes on this clonotype: Which antigen it targets is not known. No base quality information exists; no much larger clone differs at one position.

The V and J segments used are TRBV6-6 and TRBJ2-3, with 10 bases aligning to TRBD2. The TCR comes from an adult woman who had mild COVID-19 (a few samples of this study predate the infection). The sample titles of this study are shuffled in the database, so cell type and time point are left out; the donor was told from shared clones. The sequenced sample was PBMCs or a T cell subset sorted from them (not recorded which). The sequenced DNA: TGTGCCAGCAGTTATGAAGCGGGGGGGCCAAATACGCAGTATTTT. The encoded protein is CASSYEAGGPNTQYF.